These T cell receptor beta chains were read from a single sample in a study of T-cell memory formation after mild COVID-19. From the 5' RACE reads, TCRdb called clonotypes with MiXCR, one entry per CDR3 protein. This sample yields fewer than 600,000 distinct CDR3 sequences, of which approximately 21% are seen a single time; 7.5% to 9.5% belongs to the top ten. Sequencing input: PBMCs or a T cell subset sorted from them (not recorded which). These receptors were obtained from an adult woman who had mild COVID-19 (a few samples of this study predate the infection). Cell type and time point are not known. Both conserved end residues are part of each CDR3.

v_call	j_call	cdr3_aa
TRBV7-9	TRBJ2-4	CASSLGVLIQYF
TRBV6-1	TRBJ2-1	CASRTGVYNEQFF
TRBV11-3	TRBJ2-7	CASSSPGLTHYEQYF
TRBV7-8	TRBJ1-5	CASSLNRGNQPQHF
TRBV7-9	TRBJ1-6	CASSFAGTSNSPLHF
TRBV27	TRBJ2-1	CASSRTLEFYEQFF
TRBV7-2	TRBJ1-1	CASSLVQGAVAFF
TRBV10-3	TRBJ1-1	CAISESWGGKDTEAFF
TRBV9	TRBJ2-7	CASSASPGRGDYEQYF
TRBV12-3/TRBV12-4	TRBJ2-5	CASRGAGLAGGETQYF
TRBV20-1	TRBJ1-4	CSATQTGKGEKLFF
TRBV24-1	TRBJ1-2	CATSDLRGQSYGYTF
TRBV7-6	TRBJ2-7	CASSLAQGHFYEQYF
TRBV14	TRBJ2-1	CASSHPSSSGSSDEQFF
TRBV5-1	TRBJ2-1	CASTSTGSNEQFF
TRBV11-2	TRBJ1-2	CASSPGQLGGYTF
TRBV6-2/TRBV6-3	TRBJ2-2	CASSIRGNTGELFF
TRBV18	TRBJ2-5	CASSPRNGKETQYF
TRBV12-3/TRBV12-4	TRBJ2-7	CASSFGTSSYEQYF